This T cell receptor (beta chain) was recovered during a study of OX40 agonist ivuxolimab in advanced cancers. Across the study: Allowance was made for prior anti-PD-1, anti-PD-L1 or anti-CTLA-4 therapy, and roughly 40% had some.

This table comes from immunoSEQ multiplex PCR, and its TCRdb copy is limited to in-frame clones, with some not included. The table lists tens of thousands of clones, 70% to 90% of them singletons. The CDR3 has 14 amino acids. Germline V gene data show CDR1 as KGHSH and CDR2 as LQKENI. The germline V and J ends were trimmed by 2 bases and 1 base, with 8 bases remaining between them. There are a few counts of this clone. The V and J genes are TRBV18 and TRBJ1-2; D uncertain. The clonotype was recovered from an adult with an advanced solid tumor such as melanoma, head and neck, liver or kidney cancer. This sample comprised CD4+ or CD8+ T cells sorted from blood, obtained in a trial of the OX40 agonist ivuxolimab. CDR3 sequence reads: CASSPDGFNYGYTF. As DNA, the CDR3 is TGTGCCAGCTCACCAGACGGATTTAACTATGGCTACACCTTC.